The sequence of this T cell receptor (beta chain) was determined in a study of tumor and adjacent non-tumor tissue in lung cancer. A modified ARM-PCR protocol with three rounds of nested PCR amplified TCRbeta. TCRdb ran MiXCR on the multiplex PCR reads and lists one entry per CDR3 protein. The table records tens of thousands of distinct CDR3 sequences, approximately 63% of them present only once. CDR1 is SGHAT, CDR2 FQDESV, per germline (reference sequence). CDR3 length: 15 amino acids. This clonotype was recorded only once. The antigen is not known. Its ends do not fully match the called genes, so a read error is possible. Study-wide results and caveats: Higher tumor TCR diversity was associated with shorter survival.

This sample's RNA came from whole unsorted tissue. This clonotype was sampled from a man aged 50 or older with non-small cell lung cancer. The chain couples TRBV11-1 to TRBJ2-7; D uncertain. Sequencing was performed on lung tumor tissue. The CDR3 region has the DNA TGTGCCAGCAGTTTAGCAGGTTCAGGCTCCTACGAGCAGTACTTC. It is translated as CASSLAGSGSYEQYF.